The entry below describes one T cell receptor (beta chain). Germline CDR1 is PRHDT and CDR2 is FYEKMQ (reference sequence). Deletions cut 7 bases from V and 7 bases from J, with 14 bases between. CDR3 length equals 13 residues. Sequencing used immunoSEQ multiplex PCR; TCRdb keeps in-frame clones, though not all of them. The table records some 390,000 clones, around 92% of them present only once. The data belong to a study of blood T cell repertoires in COVID-19. The chain has TRBV13 and TRBJ2-1; D unresolved. The receptor's source is a woman aged 25 to 45 who had recovered from COVID-19. The specimen sequenced was PBMCs or T cells enriched from blood (not recorded which). The DNA for the CDR3 is TGTGCCAGCACCACCTACCGTTCTAATGAGCAGTTCTTC. As protein: CASTTYRSNEQFF.